This T cell receptor beta chain was identified during a study of CD8 T cells in Susac syndrome (dated by TCRdb to about 2019). With regard to the full study: Repertoire sequencing was used to test whether CD8+ T cell activation and differentiation in Susac syndrome was antigen driven. The clonality of the CD8+ T cell repertoire was compared across around twelve healthy donors, some 14 Susac syndrome patients and fewer than 16 multiple sclerosis patients. Overall study results and their limits: The study acknowledged that relatively few individuals were included in the TCR sequencing and HLA analysis.

V is shortened by 7 bases, J by 3 bases, and the region joining them spans 17 bases. CDR1 and CDR2 are drawn from the germline V gene: SGDLS, YYNGEE. The CDR3 starts with the cysteine, ends with the phenylalanine, and has 15 residues. Only the CDR3 region is kept as DNA, spanning 45 bases read in frame from base 1. Details on this clonotype: It has no known antigen specificity. The sample holds no much larger clone one base away, and base qualities are not on file.

RNA was extracted using the RNeasy kit, and about 0.45 to 1 microgram was reverse transcribed with random hexamers. The immunoSEQ multiplex PCR assay, which covers 54 Vbeta and 13 Jbeta segments, was used to amplify TCR beta CDR3 regions. PCR amplification bias was corrected using a synthetic template baseline for primer optimization and computational correction. As for the original processing: Reads were assigned to V, D and J genes according to IMGT and analyzed in immunoSEQ Analyzer, with only productive sequences retained. Clonality was calculated as one minus the Shannon entropy normalized by log2 of the number of productive unique sequences. Public and private clones were assessed among the 100 most prevalent clones of each patient and control. A clone was defined as Susac-specific if it was absent from the healthy and MS cohorts, from about 1,100 published viral clones and from other ImmuneACCESS disease sequences. Clones were called with MiXCR by TCRdb after fastp trimmed the public reads at Q25, and only in-frame beta chains were retained. Rows are combined by CDR3 protein, so each entry shows the most common genes and DNA. TCRdb's processing, not the authors' own work, is the source of the V and J calls. The sample contains more than 200,000 distinct CDR3 sequences, roughly 92% of them found a single time. 0.1% to 0.15% of the sample lies in the top ten.

Peripheral blood CD8+ and CD4+ T cells from healthy donors, Susac syndrome patients and multiple sclerosis patients were profiled by high-throughput TCR beta sequencing. The multiple sclerosis controls were treatment-naive patients who had stable or active relapsing-remitting disease and met the revised McDonald criteria. Bulk CD8+ and CD4+ T cells were purified by magnetic negative isolation, whereas CD8+ TEMRA cells were enriched by FACS. Blood was drawn into EDTA tubes, processed within 24 hours, and PBMCs were isolated by density gradient centrifugation. PBMCs destined for TCR sequencing were cryopreserved in liquid nitrogen and later thawed in a 37 °C water bath. The sorted or isolated CD4+, CD8+ and CD8+ TEMRA cells had a purity of 90% or higher.

The sequence derives from a human donor with multiple sclerosis. The rearrangement joined TRBV9 to TRBJ2-1; the D gene is possibly TRBD1 or TRBD2, each agreeing over 6 bases. The source material was CD8+ T cells from PBMCs. The CDR3 region: CASGGGTRNYNEQFF. In nucleotide form, the sequence is TGTGCCAGCGGAGGCGGGACAAGGAACTACAATGAGCAGTTCTTC.